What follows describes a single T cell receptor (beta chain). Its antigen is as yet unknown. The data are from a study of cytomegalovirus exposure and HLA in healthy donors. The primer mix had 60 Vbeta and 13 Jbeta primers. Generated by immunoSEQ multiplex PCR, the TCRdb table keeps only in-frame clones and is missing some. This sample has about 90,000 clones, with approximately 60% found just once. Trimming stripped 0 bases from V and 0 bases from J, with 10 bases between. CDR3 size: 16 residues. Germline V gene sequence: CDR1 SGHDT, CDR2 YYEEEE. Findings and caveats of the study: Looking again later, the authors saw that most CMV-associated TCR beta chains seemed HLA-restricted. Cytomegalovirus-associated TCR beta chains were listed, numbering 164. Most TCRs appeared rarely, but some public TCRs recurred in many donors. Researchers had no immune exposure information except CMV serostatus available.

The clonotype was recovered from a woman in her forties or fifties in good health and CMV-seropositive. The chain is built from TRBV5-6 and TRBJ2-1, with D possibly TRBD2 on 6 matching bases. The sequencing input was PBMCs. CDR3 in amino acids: CASSLGGDYSYNEQFF. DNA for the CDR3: TGTGCCAGCAGCTTGGGGGGGGATTACTCCTACAATGAGCAGTTCTTC.